This T cell receptor (beta chain) was sequenced during a study of regulatory T cells in long-lasting Graves disease. The study's findings and limits: Newly diagnosed disease favored TRBV20-1 and TRBJ2-1 over persistent disease. Whereas about 870 public clonotypes were shared by new patients, persistent patients shared more, at a few thousand. Persistent Graves' patients showed less TCR diversity than newly diagnosed patients showed.

Germline lookup yields CDR1 SQVTM and CDR2 ANQGSEA. Trimming took 5 bases from V and 3 from J, leaving 8 bases between them. The CDR3 has 11 residues. Only a few counts were recorded for this clonotype. Its antigen is not known. Time point: newly diagnosed GD, antithyroid drugs for less than 3 months. PBMC RNA was the source of the TCR library. Building the TCR beta libraries relied on iRepertoire HTBI primers, and CDR3 regions underwent Arm-PCR. TCRdb fed the multiplex PCR reads into MiXCR, producing one record per CDR3 protein. The table has more than 450,000 distinct CDR3 sequences, about 16% seen once; the top ten hold 12%. These data were also reused for a study on T cells in Graves' hyperthyroidism and ophthalmopathy. That report notes: Ophthalmopathy, as predicted by the model, came a median around 7 months after the prediction.

This chain joins TRBV29-1 and TRBJ2-7; D is undetermined. This clonotype was obtained from a man between 35 and 55 years old with Graves disease. This specimen consisted of peripheral blood mononuclear cells (PBMCs), obtained at new diagnosis, from a patient treated with antithyroid drugs. DNA of the CDR3: TGCAGCGTTTCGTCCCTCTACGAGCAGTACTTC. This codes for CSVSSLYEQYF.